This is a list of T cell receptor beta chains from one sample in a study of control samples from healthy donors and cancer patients. TCRdb's table, derived via immunoSEQ multiplex PCR, lists solely in-frame clones and lacks some. The data contain tens of thousands of clones, more than 85% of them singletons. Input material: blood. These receptor sequences come from a woman aged 45 to 65 in good health. Both conserved end residues are part of each CDR3. A D gene is named only where the DNA matches it firmly. Clone size is stated in some rows and not others, as once, few, many or a class when expanded.

j_call | cdr3_length | d_call | clone_size | v_call | cdr3_aa | cdr3_nt
TRBJ2-7 | 15 | TRBD1 | NA | TRBV5-6 | CASSYRQGATYEQYF | TGTGCCAGCAGCTACAGACAGGGGGCCACCTACGAGCAGTACTTC
TRBJ2-3 | 16 | NA | once | TRBV19 | CASSGRGRESTDTQYF | TGTGCCAGTAGCGGCCGGGGGCGGGAGTCGACAGATACGCAGTATTTT
TRBJ2-1 | 17 | TRBD2 | NA | TRBV28 | CASTSGASGLSYNEQFF | TGTGCCAGCACTTCTGGGGCTAGCGGACTCTCCTACAATGAGCAGTTCTTC
TRBJ2-7 | 14 | TRBD1 | NA | TRBV6-5 | CASSSGQGAAEQYF | TGTGCCAGCAGCTCGGGACAGGGGGCAGCCGAGCAGTACTTC
TRBJ1-2 | 15 | NA | NA | TRBV5-6 | CASSLGPVPNYGYTF | TGTGCCAGCAGCTTGGGTCCAGTCCCTAACTATGGCTACACCTTC
TRBJ2-1 | 12 | NA | NA | TRBV28 | CASSSLYNEQFF | TGTGCCAGCAGTTCCCTCTACAATGAGCAGTTCTTC
TRBJ2-3 | 15 | NA | NA | TRBV2 | CASSLQGGDTDTQYF | TGTGCCAGCAGTCTGCAGGGGGGAGACACAGATACGCAGTATTTT
TRBJ2-7 | 14 | NA | NA | TRBV30 | CAWSEAGGGYEQYF | TGTGCCTGGAGCGAGGCCGGGGGCGGGTACGAGCAGTACTTC
TRBJ2-1 | 14 | NA | NA | TRBV5-1 | CASSLGRGGGEQFF | TGCGCCAGCAGCTTGGGAAGGGGTGGCGGGGAGCAGTTCTTC
TRBJ1-2 | 14 | NA | NA | TRBV7-8 | CASTPGDSPGGYTF | TGTGCCAGCACTCCGGGAGACAGCCCTGGGGGCTACACCTTC
TRBJ2-4 | 15 | TRBD2 | NA | TRBV19 | CATTGGVGAKNIQYF | TGTGCCACTACTGGGGGGGTGGGAGCCAAAAACATTCAGTACTTC
TRBJ2-7 | 18 | NA | NA | TRBV7-2 | CASSLYGARASAAYEQYF | TGTGCCAGCAGCTTATACGGGGCCCGGGCCTCAGCCGCCTACGAGCAGTACTTC
TRBJ1-2 | 13 | NA | NA | TRBV7-9 | CASSPEVHDGYTF | TGTGCCAGCAGCCCGGAAGTTCATGATGGCTACACCTTC
TRBJ2-1 | 17 | NA | NA | TRBV7-2 | CASSFKPGPLSYNEQFF | TGTGCCAGCAGCTTCAAACCGGGACCTCTCTCCTACAATGAGCAGTTCTTC
TRBJ2-7 | 15 | NA | NA | TRBV21-1 | CASSKDQDRTYEQYF | TGTGCCAGCAGCAAAGATCAAGACAGAACCTACGAGCAGTACTTC
TRBJ2-7 | 15 | NA | NA | TRBV4-1 | CASSLGLASSYEQYF | TGCGCCAGCAGCCTGGGACTGGCTAGCTCCTACGAGCAGTACTTC
TRBJ2-7 | 15 | TRBD1 | once | TRBV9 | CASSVDLGDRPEQYF | TGTGCCAGCAGCGTAGACCTAGGGGACAGACCCGAGCAGTACTTC
TRBJ2-1 | 14 | TRBD1 | NA | TRBV6-4 | CASSETGGDNEQFF | TGTGCCAGCAGTGAGACAGGGGGGGATAATGAGCAGTTCTTC
TRBJ2-7 | 12 | NA | NA | TRBV6-5 | CASVGHGGEQYF | TGTGCCAGCGTAGGACACGGGGGCGAGCAGTACTTC
TRBJ2-1 | 14 | NA | NA | TRBV19 | CASSSWRGNNEQFF | TGTGCCAGTAGTAGTTGGAGGGGGAACAATGAGCAGTTCTTC
TRBJ2-7 | 15 | NA | once | TRBV7-6 | CASSLAGSASYEQYF | TGTGCCAGCAGCTTAGCAGGGAGCGCGTCTTATGAGCAGTACTTC
TRBJ2-7 | 13 | NA | NA | TRBV6-5 | CASNSRGVYEQYF | TGTGCCAGCAACTCGAGGGGCGTCTACGAGCAGTACTTC
TRBJ2-7 | 13 | NA | NA | TRBV5-1 | CASSLAASNEQYF | TGCGCCAGCAGCTTGGCCGCATCCAACGAGCAGTACTTC
TRBJ2-2 | 16 | NA | NA | TRBV30 | CAWSVRGRPNTGELFF | TGTGCCTGGAGTGTACGGGGGAGACCAAACACCGGGGAGCTGTTTTTT
TRBJ2-2 | 13 | NA | NA | TRBV9 | CASSGGNTGELFF | TGTGCCAGCAGTGGAGGGAACACCGGGGAGCTGTTTTTT
TRBJ1-2 | 14 | NA | NA | TRBV7-8 | CASSPAGVPDGYTF | TGTGCCAGCAGCCCCGCGGGAGTCCCTGACGGCTACACCTTC
TRBJ2-7 | 15 | NA | NA | TRBV2 | CASSDPTGNSYEQYF | TGTGCCAGCAGCGACCCTACCGGGAACTCCTACGAGCAGTACTTC
TRBJ1-1 | 14 | TRBD1 | NA | TRBV2 | CASSATGVNTEAFF | TGTGCCAGCAGCGCTACAGGGGTGAACACTGAAGCTTTCTTT
TRBJ1-1 | 14 | NA | NA | TRBV5-4 | CASSSPDGNTEAFF | TGTGCCAGCAGTTCTCCGGACGGGAACACTGAAGCTTTCTTT
TRBJ2-1 | 16 | TRBD1 | NA | TRBV19 | CASSRRDRGAPDEQFF | TGTGCCAGTAGTAGACGGGACAGAGGGGCCCCGGATGAGCAGTTCTTC
TRBJ1-1 | 15 | NA | NA | TRBV3-1/TRBV3-2 | CASSQERGHSREAFF | TGTGCCAGCAGCCAAGAGAGGGGACATTCGCGCGAAGCTTTCTTT
TRBJ2-2 | 14 | NA | NA | TRBV6-6 | CASSPGQNTGELFF | TGTGCCAGCAGCCCGGGACAGAACACCGGGGAGCTGTTTTTT
TRBJ2-5 | 16 | TRBD1 | NA | TRBV25-1 | CASSGGQGTVGETQYF | TGTGCCAGCAGTGGGGGACAGGGGACAGTCGGAGAGACCCAGTACTTC
TRBJ1-1 | 13 | NA | NA | TRBV5-1 | CASSLVYNTEAFF | TGCGCCAGCAGCTTGGTATACAACACTGAAGCTTTCTTT
TRBJ1-4 | 15 | TRBD1 | NA | TRBV5-6 | CASSFFGTENEKLFF | TGTGCCAGCAGCTTTTTTGGGACAGAGAATGAAAAACTGTTTTTT
TRBJ1-5 | 14 | NA | NA | TRBV6-6 | CASTPSSKNQPQHF | TGTGCCAGCACACCCAGTTCGAAAAATCAGCCCCAGCATTTT